This T cell receptor beta chain was sequenced during a study of cytomegalovirus exposure and HLA in healthy donors. In the PCR, 60 Vbeta and 13 Jbeta primers were used. Assay: immunoSEQ multiplex PCR; the TCRdb copy retains only in-frame clones and omits some. Altogether under 200,000 clones are present, less than 90% being singletons, with the ten largest covering approximately 0.98%. CDR1 is SGHRS and CDR2 is YFSETQ in the germline V gene. This CDR3 has 16 amino acids. V lost 0 bases, J lost 1 base, and 13 bases lay in between. The TCR sequence derives from a man younger than 45 in good health and CMV-seronegative. The chain employs TRBV5-1 and TRBJ2-5; possible D gene TRBD2, 7 bases. The material sequenced was PBMCs. The CDR3 spells CASSLVRGGAQETQYF. The CDR3 DNA reads as TGCGCCAGCAGCTTGGTGCGCGGGGGCGCCCAAGAGACCCAGTACTTC.